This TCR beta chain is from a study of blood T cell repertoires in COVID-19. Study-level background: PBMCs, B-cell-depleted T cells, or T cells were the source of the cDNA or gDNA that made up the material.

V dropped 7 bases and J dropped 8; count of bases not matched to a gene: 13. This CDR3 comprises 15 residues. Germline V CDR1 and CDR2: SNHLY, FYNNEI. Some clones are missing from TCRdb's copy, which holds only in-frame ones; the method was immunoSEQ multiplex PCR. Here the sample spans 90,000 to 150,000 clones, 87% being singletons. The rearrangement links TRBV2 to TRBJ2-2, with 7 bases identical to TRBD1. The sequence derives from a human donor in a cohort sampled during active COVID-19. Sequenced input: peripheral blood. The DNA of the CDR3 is TGTGCCAGCACCCCGACAGGGAACATCCTGGGGGAGCTGTTTTTT. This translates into CASTPTGNILGELFF.